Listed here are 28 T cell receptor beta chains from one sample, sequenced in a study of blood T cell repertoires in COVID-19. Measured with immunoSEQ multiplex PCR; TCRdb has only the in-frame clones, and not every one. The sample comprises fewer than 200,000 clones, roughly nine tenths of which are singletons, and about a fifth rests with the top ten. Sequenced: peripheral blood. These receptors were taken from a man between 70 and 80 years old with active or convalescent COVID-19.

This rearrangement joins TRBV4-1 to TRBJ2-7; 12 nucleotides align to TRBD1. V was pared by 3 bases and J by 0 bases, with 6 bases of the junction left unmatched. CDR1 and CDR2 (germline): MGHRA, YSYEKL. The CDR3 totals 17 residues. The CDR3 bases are TGCGCCAGCAGCCACAGGGACAGGGGGCCCTACTCCTACGAGCAGTACTTC. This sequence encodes CASSHRDRGPYSYEQYF.

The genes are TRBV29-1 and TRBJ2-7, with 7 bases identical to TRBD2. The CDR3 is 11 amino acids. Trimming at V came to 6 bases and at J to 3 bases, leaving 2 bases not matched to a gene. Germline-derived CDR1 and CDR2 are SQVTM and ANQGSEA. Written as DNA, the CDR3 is TGCAGCGTCGGGGACTACTACGAGCAGTACTTC. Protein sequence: CSVGDYYEQYF.

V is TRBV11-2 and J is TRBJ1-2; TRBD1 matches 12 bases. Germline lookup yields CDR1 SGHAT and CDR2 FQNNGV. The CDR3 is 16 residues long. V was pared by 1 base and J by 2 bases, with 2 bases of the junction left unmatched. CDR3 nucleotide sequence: TGTGCCAGCAGCTTAGCGGGACAGGGGGCAAACTATGGCTACACCTTC. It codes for CASSLAGQGANYGYTF. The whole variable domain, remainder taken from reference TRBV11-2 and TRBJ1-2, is EAGVAQSPRYKIIEKRQSVAFWCNPISGHATLYWYQQILGQGPKLLIQFQNNGVVDDSQLPKDRFSAERLKGVDSTLKIQPAKLEDSAVYLCASSLAGQGANYGYTFGSGTRLTVV.

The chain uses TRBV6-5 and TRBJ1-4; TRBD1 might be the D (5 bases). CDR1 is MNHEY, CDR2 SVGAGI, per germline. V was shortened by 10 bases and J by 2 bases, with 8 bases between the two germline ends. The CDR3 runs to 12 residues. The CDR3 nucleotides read TGTGCCACCAGGGCCACTAATGAAAAACTGTTTTTT. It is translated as CATRATNEKLFF.

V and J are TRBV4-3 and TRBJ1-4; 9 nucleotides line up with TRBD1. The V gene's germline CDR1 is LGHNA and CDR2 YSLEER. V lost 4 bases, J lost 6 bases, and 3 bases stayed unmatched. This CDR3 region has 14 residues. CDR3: CASSLGTGYEKLFF. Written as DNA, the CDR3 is TGCGCCAGCAGCCTCGGGACAGGGTATGAAAAACTGTTTTTT.

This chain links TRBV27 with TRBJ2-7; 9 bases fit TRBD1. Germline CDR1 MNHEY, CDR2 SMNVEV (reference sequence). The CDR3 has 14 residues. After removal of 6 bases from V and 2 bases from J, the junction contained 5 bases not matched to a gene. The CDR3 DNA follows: TGTGCCAGCAGGGGACAGGGAAGGGCCTACGAGCAGTACTTC. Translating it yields CASRGQGRAYEQYF.

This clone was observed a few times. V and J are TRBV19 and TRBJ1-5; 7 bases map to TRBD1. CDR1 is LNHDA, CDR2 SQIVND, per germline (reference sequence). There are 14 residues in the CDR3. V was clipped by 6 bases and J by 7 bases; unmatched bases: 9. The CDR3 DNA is TGTGCCAGTAGGAAGAAGGACAGGAGCCAGCCCCAGCATTTT. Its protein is CASRKKDRSQPQHF.

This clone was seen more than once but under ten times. The CDR3 loop reads CASRQGQTDGELFF. The CDR3 region has the DNA TGCGCCAGCCGACAGGGACAAACTGACGGGGAGCTGTTTTTT. V and J are TRBV4-1 and TRBJ2-2; 7 bases fit TRBD1. The V and J ends lost 8 bases and 7 bases, in that order; junction bases with no gene match: 10. CDR3 size: 14 residues. The germline V gene encodes CDR1 MGHRA and CDR2 YSYEKL.

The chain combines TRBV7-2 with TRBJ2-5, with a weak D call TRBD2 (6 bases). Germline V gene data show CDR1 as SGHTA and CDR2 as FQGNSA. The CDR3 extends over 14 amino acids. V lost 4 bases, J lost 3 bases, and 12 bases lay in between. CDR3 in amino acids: CASSSGTAKETQYF. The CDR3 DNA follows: TGTGCCAGCAGCTCCGGGACTGCCAAAGAGACCCAGTACTTC.

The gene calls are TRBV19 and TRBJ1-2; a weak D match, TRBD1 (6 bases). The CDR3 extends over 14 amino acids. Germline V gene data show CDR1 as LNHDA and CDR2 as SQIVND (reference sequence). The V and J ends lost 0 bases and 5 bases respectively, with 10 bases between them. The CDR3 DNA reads TGTGCCAGTAGTATAGATTGGACAGCGTATGGCTACACCTTC. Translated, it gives CASSIDWTAYGYTF.

CDR3 sequence (DNA): TGTGCCAGCAGTCGATCTTACTGGGCAGGGAACACCGGGGAGCTGTTTTTT. Amino acid sequence: CASSRSYWAGNTGELFF. This rearrangement joins TRBV25-1 to TRBJ2-2; D gene unclear. V lost 5 bases and J lost 1, with 17 bases in between. Looked up from germline, CDR1 is MGHDK and CDR2 is SYGVNS. CDR3 size: 17 residues. The full variable domain, in which reference TRBV25-1 and TRBJ2-2 provide the parts outside the CDR3, is EADIYQTPRYLVIGTGKKITLECSQTMGHDKMYWYQQDPGMELHLIHYSYGVNSTEKGDLSSESTVSRIRTEHFPLTLESARPSHTSQYLCASSRSYWAGNTGELFFGEGSRLTVL.

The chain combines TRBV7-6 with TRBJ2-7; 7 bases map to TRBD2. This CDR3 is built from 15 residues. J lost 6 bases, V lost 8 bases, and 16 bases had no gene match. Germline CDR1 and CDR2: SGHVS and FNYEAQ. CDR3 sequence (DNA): TGTGCCAGCCCCCGGGGGGACCCCCTCTTAGGCGAGCAGTACTTC. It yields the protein CASPRGDPLLGEQYF.

The CDR3: CASSSQGAHTEAFF. The CDR3 DNA reads TGCGCCAGCAGCTCGCAGGGGGCGCACACTGAAGCTTTCTTT. This sequence joins TRBV5-1 and TRBJ1-1, with TRBD1 matching 8 bases. This CDR3 has 14 residues. J gave up 3 bases and V 3 bases, and 4 bases lay outside the gene matches. CDR1 is SGHRS and CDR2 is YFSETQ in the germline V gene.

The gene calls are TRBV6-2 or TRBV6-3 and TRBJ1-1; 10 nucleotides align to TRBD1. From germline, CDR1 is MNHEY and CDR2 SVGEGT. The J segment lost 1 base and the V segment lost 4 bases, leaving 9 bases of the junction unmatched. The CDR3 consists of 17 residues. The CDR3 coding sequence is TGTGCCAGCAGTTCTCGCCGACAGGGGGCTGGGAACACTGAAGCTTTCTTT. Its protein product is CASSSRRQGAGNTEAFF.

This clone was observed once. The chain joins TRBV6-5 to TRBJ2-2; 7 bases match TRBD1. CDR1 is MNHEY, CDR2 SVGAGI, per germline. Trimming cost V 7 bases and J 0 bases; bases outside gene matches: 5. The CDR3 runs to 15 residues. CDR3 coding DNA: TGTGCCAGCACTCCGGGACAGACGAACACCGGGGAGCTGTTTTTT. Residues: CASTPGQTNTGELFF.

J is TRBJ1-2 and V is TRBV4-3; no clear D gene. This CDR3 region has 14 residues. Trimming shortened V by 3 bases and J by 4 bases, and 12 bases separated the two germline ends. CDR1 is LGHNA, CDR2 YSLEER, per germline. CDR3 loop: CASSQVGIRYGYTF. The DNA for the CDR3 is TGCGCCAGCAGCCAGGTTGGCATCCGCTATGGCTACACCTTC.

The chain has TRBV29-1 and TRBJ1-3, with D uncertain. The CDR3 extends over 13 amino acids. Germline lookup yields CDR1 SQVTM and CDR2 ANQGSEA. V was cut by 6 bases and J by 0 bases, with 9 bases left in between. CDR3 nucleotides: TGCAGCGTCCAACGGGGCTCTGGAAACACCATATATTTT. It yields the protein CSVQRGSGNTIYF.

CDR3 nucleotides: TGTGCCATCAGTGAGGACAGGGACAGGGGCTACACCTTC. Its protein is CAISEDRDRGYTF. The chain couples TRBV10-3 to TRBJ1-2, with 8 bases matching TRBD1. V dropped 2 bases and J dropped 8; count of bases not matched to a gene: 4. The CDR3 is made up of 13 amino acids. From germline, CDR1 is ENHRY and CDR2 SYGVKD.

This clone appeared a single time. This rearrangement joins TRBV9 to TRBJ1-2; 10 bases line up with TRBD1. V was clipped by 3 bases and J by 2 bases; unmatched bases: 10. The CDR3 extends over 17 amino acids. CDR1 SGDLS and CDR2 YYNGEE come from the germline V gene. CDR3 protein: CASSGGEGDRGNYGYTF. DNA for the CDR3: TGTGCCAGCAGCGGAGGGGAGGGGGACAGGGGAAACTATGGCTACACCTTC. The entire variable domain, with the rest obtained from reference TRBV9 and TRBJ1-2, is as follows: DSGVTQTPKHLITATGQRVTLRCSPRSGDLSVYWYQQSLDQGLQFLIQYYNGEERAKGNILERFSAQQFPDLHSELNLSSLELGDSALYFCASSGGEGDRGNYGYTFGSGTRLTVV.

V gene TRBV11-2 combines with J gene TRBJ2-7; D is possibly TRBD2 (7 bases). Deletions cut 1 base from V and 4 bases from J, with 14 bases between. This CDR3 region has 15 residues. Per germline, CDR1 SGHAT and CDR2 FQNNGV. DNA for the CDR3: TGTGCCAGCAGCTTAGTTTCGGGGGGCCGGTACGAGCAGTACTTC. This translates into CASSLVSGGRYEQYF. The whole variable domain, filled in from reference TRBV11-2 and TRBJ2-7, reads EAGVAQSPRYKIIEKRQSVAFWCNPISGHATLYWYQQILGQGPKLLIQFQNNGVVDDSQLPKDRFSAERLKGVDSTLKIQPAKLEDSAVYLCASSLVSGGRYEQYFGPGTRLTVT.

For the CDR3, the DNA is TGTGCCAGCACCCGGGACAGGGTCACCTACGAGCAGTACTTC. Translated, it gives CASTRDRVTYEQYF. The chain has TRBV6-5 and TRBJ2-7; TRBD1 matches 9 bases. Germline V gives CDR1 MNHEY, CDR2 SVGAGI. The V segment lost 7 bases and the J segment 2 bases; nucleotides outside the gene matches: 6. CDR3 length: 14 amino acids.

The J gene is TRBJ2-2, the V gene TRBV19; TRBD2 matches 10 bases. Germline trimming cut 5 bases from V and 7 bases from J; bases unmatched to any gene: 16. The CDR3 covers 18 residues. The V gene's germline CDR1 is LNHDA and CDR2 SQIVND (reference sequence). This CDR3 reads CASSPRGLAGVLVGELFF. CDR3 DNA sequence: TGTGCCAGTAGTCCCCGTGGGCTAGCGGGAGTTCTGGTCGGGGAGCTGTTTTTT.

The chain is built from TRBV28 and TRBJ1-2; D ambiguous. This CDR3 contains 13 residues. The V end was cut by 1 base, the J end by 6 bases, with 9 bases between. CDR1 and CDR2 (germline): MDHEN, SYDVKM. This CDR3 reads CASSLFIRDGYTF. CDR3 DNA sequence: TGTGCCAGCAGTTTATTCATCCGCGATGGCTACACCTTC.

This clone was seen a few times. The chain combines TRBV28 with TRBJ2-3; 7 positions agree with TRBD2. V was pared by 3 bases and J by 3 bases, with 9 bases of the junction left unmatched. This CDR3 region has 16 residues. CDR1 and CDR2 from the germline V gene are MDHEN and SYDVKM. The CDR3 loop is CASSLVTGLGTDTQYF. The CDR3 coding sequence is TGTGCCAGCAGTTTGGTCACAGGACTAGGGACAGATACGCAGTATTTT.

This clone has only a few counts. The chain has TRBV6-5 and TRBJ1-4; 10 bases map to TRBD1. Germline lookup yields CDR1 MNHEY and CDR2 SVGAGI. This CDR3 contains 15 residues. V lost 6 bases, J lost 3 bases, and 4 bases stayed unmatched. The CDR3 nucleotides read TGTGCCAGCAGCGCCGGGACAGGGGCTAATGAAAAACTGTTTTTT. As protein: CASSAGTGANEKLFF.

CDR3 nucleotide sequence: TGTGCCAGCAGCCAAGATATGAACACTGAAGCTTTCTTT. It codes for CASSQDMNTEAFF. This sequence joins TRBV14 and TRBJ1-1; D gene ambiguous. Trimming shortened V by 0 bases and J by 0 bases, and 2 bases separated the two germline ends. The CDR3 spans 13 residues. CDR1 and CDR2 (germline): SGHDN, FVKESK. Full variable domain (missing parts from reference TRBV14 and TRBJ1-1): EAGVTQFPSHSVIEKGQTVTLRCDPISGHDNLYWYRRVMGKEIKFLLHFVKESKQDESGMPNNRFLAERTGGTYSTLKVQPAELEDSGVYFCASSQDMNTEAFFGQGTRLTVV.

The CDR3 region has the DNA TGTGCCAGCAGCTGGTCCGCGGGACAGGGGTCCTCAAGGGGAGATACGCAGTATTTT. Amino acid sequence: CASSWSAGQGSSRGDTQYF. V and J are TRBV11-2 and TRBJ2-3, with TRBD1 matching over 10 bases. The CDR3 is 19 residues long. Germline CDR1 SGHAT, CDR2 FQNNGV. J was trimmed by 5 bases and V by 4 bases; bases with no gene match: 18.

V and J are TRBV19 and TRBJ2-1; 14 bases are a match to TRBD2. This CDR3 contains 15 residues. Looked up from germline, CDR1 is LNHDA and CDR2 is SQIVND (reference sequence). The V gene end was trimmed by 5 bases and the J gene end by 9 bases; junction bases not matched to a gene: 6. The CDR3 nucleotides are TGTGCCAGTAGTCTAAGGACTAGCGGGAGGTCTGAGCAGTTCTTC. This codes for CASSLRTSGRSEQFF.